A single sample gave rise to the 5 T cell receptor beta chains below, sequenced in a study of blood T cell repertoires in COVID-19. Some clones are missing from TCRdb's copy, which holds only in-frame ones; the method was immunoSEQ multiplex PCR. The profile shows 25,000 or so clones, 65% to 90% of them singletons. Source material: peripheral blood. The receptors stem from a human donor in a cohort sampled during active COVID-19.

The gene calls are TRBV4-1 and TRBJ1-2; D perhaps matches TRBD1 (6 bases). Germline CDR1 and CDR2: MGHRA and YSYEKL. Deletions cut 1 base from V and 4 bases from J, with 10 bases between. The CDR3 consists of 14 residues. CDR3 in amino acids: CASSQGQDGYGYTF. The CDR3 coding sequence is TGCGCCAGCAGCCAAGGACAGGACGGCTATGGCTACACCTTC.

The J gene is TRBJ1-2, the V gene TRBV4-3; TRBD1 matches at 9 bases. The germline CDR1 and CDR2 sequences are LGHNA and YSLEER. V lost 0 bases to trimming and J lost 9 bases; unmatched junction nucleotides: 8. There are 15 residues in the CDR3. The CDR3 DNA reads as TGCGCCAGCAGCCAAGAACACAGGGGGCAAGGAAGCTACACCTTC. This encodes CASSQEHRGQGSYTF.

The chain links TRBV14 to TRBJ2-1, with 7 nucleotides matching TRBD2. This CDR3 is 15 amino acids long. Germline CDR1 is SGHDN and CDR2 is FVKESK. V shed 1 base and J 6 bases; nucleotides not matched to a gene: 6. The CDR3 region is CASSQVSGGGNEQFF. The DNA of the CDR3 is TGTGCCAGCAGCCAAGTTTCGGGGGGAGGCAATGAGCAGTTCTTC.

This clone appeared a few times. This chain connects TRBV11-2 to TRBJ2-7, with 9 bases lining up with TRBD1. V was pared by 4 bases and J by 5 bases, with 9 bases of the junction left unmatched. Germline V gene sequence: CDR1 SGHAT, CDR2 FQNNGV. The CDR3 loop spans 15 amino acids. This CDR3 reads CASSSPGTGFDEQYF. Here the CDR3 DNA reads TGTGCCAGCAGCTCGCCCGGGACAGGGTTCGACGAGCAGTACTTC.

The rearrangement links TRBV7-2 to TRBJ2-1; 7 nucleotides align to TRBD1. The CDR3 has 17 residues. Germline-derived CDR1 and CDR2 are SGHTA and FQGNSA. The V segment lost 5 bases and the J segment 3 bases; nucleotides outside the gene matches: 13. The chain's CDR3 is CASSAAATGSGYNEQFF. The CDR3 coding sequence is TGTGCCAGCAGCGCCGCGGCGACAGGGAGCGGCTACAATGAGCAGTTCTTC.